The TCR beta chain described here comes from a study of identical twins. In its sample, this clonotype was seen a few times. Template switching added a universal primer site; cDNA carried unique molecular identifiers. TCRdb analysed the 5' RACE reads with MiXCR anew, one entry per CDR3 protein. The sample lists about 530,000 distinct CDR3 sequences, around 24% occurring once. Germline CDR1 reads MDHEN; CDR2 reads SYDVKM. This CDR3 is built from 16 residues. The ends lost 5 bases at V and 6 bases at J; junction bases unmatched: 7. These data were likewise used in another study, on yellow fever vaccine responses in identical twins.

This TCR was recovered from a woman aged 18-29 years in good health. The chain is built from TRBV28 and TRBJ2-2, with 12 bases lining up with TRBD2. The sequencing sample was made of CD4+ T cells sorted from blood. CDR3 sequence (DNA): TGTGCCAGCAGTCTAACATCTAGCGGGAGGGCCGGGGAGCTGTTTTTT. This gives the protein CASSLTSSGRAGELFF.